A selection of T cell receptor beta chains follows, all from one sample in a study of cytomegalovirus exposure and HLA in healthy donors. The table came from immunoSEQ multiplex PCR; TCRdb's copy has only in-frame clones and leaves some out. In the table there are approximately 190,000 clones, roughly 80% of which are singletons. The source material was PBMCs. These receptors all come from a middle-aged man in good health and CMV-seropositive. The CDR3 runs from the conserved cysteine through the conserved F or W. The D gene is left open where the match is weak. Clone size is not always given. Where it is, it says once, few, many or a class for expanded clones.

TRBV5-6	-	TRBJ1-6	-	TGTGCCAGCAGCGGGCGGAGACAGGCGACCTATAATTCACCCCTCCACTTT	CASSGRRQATYNSPLHF
TRBV9	-	TRBJ2-1	-	TGTGCCAGCAGCCCCGGGACCGGGGGGCAGTTCTTC	CASSPGTGGQFF
TRBV7-2	-	TRBJ2-7	TRBD1	TGTGCCAGCAGCTCCGGACAGGGGGCGACCTACGAGCAGTACTTC	CASSSGQGATYEQYF
TRBV7-2	-	TRBJ1-2	TRBD1	TGTGCCAGCAGCTTAGAGGGGACAGGGGTTCAGGATGGCTACACCTTC	CASSLEGTGVQDGYTF
TRBV30	-	TRBJ2-1	-	TGTGCCTGGAGTGATCAAGGGGGTGAGCAGTTCTTC	CAWSDQGGEQFF
TRBV7-3	-	TRBJ2-6	TRBD1	TGTGCCAGCAGCTTGGGACAGCTCTCTGGGGCCAACGTCCTGACTTTC	CASSLGQLSGANVLTF
TRBV11-2	-	TRBJ2-1	TRBD2	TGTGCCAGCAGCATCGGGGGGGCCTTCCTGTACAATGAGCAGTTCTTC	CASSIGGAFLYNEQFF
TRBV5-1	-	TRBJ2-7	TRBD2	TGCGCCAGCAGCCGACAACTAGCGGGGGGTTCGGGCTACGAGCAGTACTTC	CASSRQLAGGSGYEQYF
TRBV7-3	-	TRBJ2-1	TRBD2	TGTGCCAGCAGCCGGGAGCGGGGTATCTCCTACAATGAGCAGTTCTTC	CASSRERGISYNEQFF
TRBV10-1	few	TRBJ2-7	TRBD1	TGCGCCAGCAGTCGACAGGGGAGGAATCGGGAGCAGTACTTC	CASSRQGRNREQYF
TRBV7-9	-	TRBJ2-7	TRBD2	TGTGCCAGCAGTTCTAGACTAGCGGGGGCCGAGTACGAGCAGTACTTC	CASSSRLAGAEYEQYF
TRBV6-5	-	TRBJ2-7	TRBD1	TGTGCCAGCAGTTTCGGGACAGCTTGGGACGAGCAGTACTTC	CASSFGTAWDEQYF
TRBV7-6	once	TRBJ2-3	-	TGTGCCAGCAGCTTAATGGACTCTAGCACAGATACGCAGTATTTT	CASSLMDSSTDTQYF
TRBV27	-	TRBJ1-1	-	TGTGCCAGCAACAAGGGGACTCTATTGAACACTGAAGCTTTCTTT	CASNKGTLLNTEAFF
TRBV30	-	TRBJ1-1	-	TGTGCCTGGCGCCGGGTGGAGGCTTTCTTT	CAWRRVEAFF
TRBV12-5	-	TRBJ1-1	-	TGTGCTAGTGGCCCGCCGGGGGACACTGAAGCTTTCTTT	CASGPPGDTEAFF
TRBV2	-	TRBJ2-7	TRBD2	TGTGCCACCACCGGGACTAGCGTAGGCGAGCAGTACTTC	CATTGTSVGEQYF
TRBV5-6	-	TRBJ1-1	-	TGTGCCAGCAGCTTGGTCAATGGGAGGGACACTGAAGCTTTCTTT	CASSLVNGRDTEAFF
TRBV7-7	-	TRBJ2-1	TRBD2	TGTGCTAGCAGCAAGCGGGGGGGCCTTGAGCAGTTCTTC	CASSKRGGLEQFF
TRBV7-9	-	TRBJ2-7	TRBD1	TGTGCCAGCAGCTCGGGACAGGGGTTGTACGAGCAGTACTTC	CASSSGQGLYEQYF
TRBV27	-	TRBJ2-1	TRBD2	TGTGCCAGCAGTCTACCTCTGGGGACTAGCGGGGGGGCGAATGAGCAGTTCTTC	CASSLPLGTSGGANEQFF
TRBV19	-	TRBJ2-2	TRBD2	TGTGCCAGTAGTATAGGGCTAGCGGGGGACACCGGGGAGCTGTTTTTT	CASSIGLAGDTGELFF
TRBV20-1	-	TRBJ2-1	TRBD2	TGCAGTGAAGGGACTACCAATGAGCAGTTCTTC	CSEGTTNEQFF
TRBV7-6	-	TRBJ1-2	TRBD1	TGTGCCAGCAGCTTCCCAGGGGGCGGCTACACCTTC	CASSFPGGGYTF
TRBV14	-	TRBJ2-2	TRBD1	TGTGCCAGCAGCCAAGATTTGGGGACAGGGAAGACCGGGGAGCTGTTTTTT	CASSQDLGTGKTGELFF
TRBV28	-	TRBJ2-5	TRBD1	TGTGCCAGCAGTCAGCCGCGGACAGGGGGGCAAGAGACCCAGTACTTC	CASSQPRTGGQETQYF
TRBV19	-	TRBJ2-7	-	TGTGCCAGTAGTATAGGGGAGCTCTACGAGCAGTACTTC	CASSIGELYEQYF
TRBV4-1	-	TRBJ1-2	TRBD1	TGCGCCAGCAGCCTGGGACAGGGGTTGGGCTACACCTTC	CASSLGQGLGYTF